This TCR beta chain was recovered during a study of CD8+ T cells in alopecia areata. Study-level information: After 6 to 18 months of tofacitinib, follow-up continued 6 months off drug. The share of scalp area affected provided the severity score for treated patients. Overall study findings and caveats: Higher clonality than in normal scalp was seen in lesional scalp, especially alopecia totalis/universalis.

Treatment reported: oral pan-JAK inhibitor, 5-10 mg twice daily. Regarding this clone: Its antigen is undetermined.

It was cDNA, reverse transcribed from extracted RNA, that served as the sequencing template. The assay was immunoSEQ multiplex PCR, and TCRdb's table has in-frame clones only and misses some. The sample has 100,000 to 120,000 clones; 50% to 65% are singletons. The CDR3 is 15 residues long. CDR1 is SGHNT and CDR2 is YYREEE in the germline V gene (reference sequence). J lost 5 bases, V lost 4 bases, and 10 bases had no gene match. This sequence joins TRBV5-4 and TRBJ2-5, with TRBD2 matching 8 bases. The specimen comprised CD4+ T cells sorted from blood, sampled at week 24, from a patient treated with tofacitinib. This clonotype was obtained from a human donor with alopecia areata. This chain's CDR3 is CASSPSSGGVETQYF. The CDR3 DNA is TGTGCCAGCAGCCCCTCCAGCGGGGGCGTGGAGACCCAGTACTTC.